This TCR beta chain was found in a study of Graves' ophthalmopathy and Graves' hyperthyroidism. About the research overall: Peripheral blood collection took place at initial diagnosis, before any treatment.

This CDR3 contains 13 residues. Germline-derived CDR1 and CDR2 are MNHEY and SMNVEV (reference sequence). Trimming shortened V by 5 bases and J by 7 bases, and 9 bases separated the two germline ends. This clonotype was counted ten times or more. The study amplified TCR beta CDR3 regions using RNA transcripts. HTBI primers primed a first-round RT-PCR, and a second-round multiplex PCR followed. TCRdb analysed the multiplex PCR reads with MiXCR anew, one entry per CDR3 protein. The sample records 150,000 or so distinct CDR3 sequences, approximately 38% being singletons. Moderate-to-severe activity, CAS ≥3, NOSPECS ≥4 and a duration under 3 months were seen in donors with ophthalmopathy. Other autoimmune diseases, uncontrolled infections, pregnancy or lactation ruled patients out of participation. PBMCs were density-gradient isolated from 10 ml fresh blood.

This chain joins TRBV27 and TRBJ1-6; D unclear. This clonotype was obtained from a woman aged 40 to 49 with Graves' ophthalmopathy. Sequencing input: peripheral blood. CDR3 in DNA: TGTGCCAGCAGTAGAACGATAAATTCACCCCTCCACTTT. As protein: CASSRTINSPLHF.